The clone carrying this TCR delta chain turned up a few times. TCRdb shows a much larger clone's protein in place of this DNA's translation, and the two differ at residue 10, likely through a read error; the protein shown is translated from the DNA. TCRdb re-called the multiplex PCR reads via CATT. The table records tens of thousands of delta-chain clones, 1.5% to 2% of them present only once. Flow sorting of PBMC yielded separate Vgamma9/Vdelta2+ and Vdelta2-negative gammadelta T cell populations for bulk repertoire analysis. This sample is part of a study of γδ T cells in repeated Plasmodium falciparum infection. In the study overall: Four controlled malaria infections with P. falciparum NF54 spanned about 640 days.

This CDR3 spans 13 amino acids. The germline V gene encodes CDR1 TSWWSYY and CDR2 QGS. J is TRDJ4 and V is TRDV1, with D possibly matching TRDD3 (6 bases). The J gene, not given by TCRdb, was assigned here from a germline match of the nucleotide sequence. Sequenced: gamma-delta T cells from blood. The sequence was collected from a pool of human donors (malaria-infected and uninfected, not separated). The CDR3 bases are TGTGCTCTTGAGTCGCGATACGCCAGACTCCTGATCTTT. Its translation: CALESRYARLLIF.